One T cell receptor beta chain is described in this entry. No antigen is known for it. Base qualities are missing; no much larger clone stands one base away. The donors were healthy, HIV-negative adults who had no recently reported acute infections or vaccinations. Only Caucasian adults living in Nashville, Tennessee, USA were represented among the donors. CD8 memory samples were composed of magnetically selected CD45RO+ cells combined with CCR7-negative CD45RA+ effector memory (TemRA) cells. Blood was collected by leukapheresis, and PBMCs were isolated by Ficoll-Histopaque density gradient centrifugation and then cryopreserved in liquid nitrogen vapor phase. Analytical flow cytometry was used to check the purity and quantity of each magnetically sorted T cell population. From each sorted fraction, genomic DNA was isolated and quantified by UV absorbance on a Nanodrop 2000c. These data originate in a study of shared clonotypes between healthy human individuals (dated by TCRdb to 2018 to 2020). In the study overall: The cohort comprised a couple of women and a few men aged 18 to 49 years. For each donor, CD4 naive and CD4 memory were each run on three plates, CD8 naive on two plates, and CD8 memory on one plate. To estimate repertoire size and how much clonotypes are shared between individuals, the study performed deep sequencing of blood TCR repertoires from roughly five healthy adults. Different laboratories and diverse techniques were used to prepare libraries and sequence TCR repertoires, to increase sequencing depth and limit assay-specific biases. Leukapheresis yielded between about 0.9 and 8.9 billion PBMCs per donor.

General study outcomes and caveats: Pairwise subsampling led to the expectation that sequencing depth would affect the degree of clonotype sharing among donors. Compared with non-shared clonotypes, the clonotypes found in all four sorted-subset donors had higher generation probabilities. Even with the large sequencing depth, rarefaction of the sorted-subset datasets indicated that sequencing was incomplete. Naive subsets generally had larger estimated clonotype richness than memory subsets. Because the study included only a small number of donors, the genetic and exposure-history diversity represented was limited. Only blood was sampled, and tissue TCR repertoires likely differ from those in blood. Sharing across a few donors was observed for 5% to 6.5% of naive CD4, under 4% of naive CD8, 2% to 2.5% of memory CD4, and around 0.44% of memory CD8 clonotypes.

TCR CDR3 regions were amplified from genomic DNA by multiplex PCR using the deep immunoSEQ assay. Extracted genomic DNA from each cell subset was distributed evenly across all wells of several immunoSEQ 96-well plates, and each plate was treated as a replicate. For sorted subsets, 200 to 250 ng genomic DNA, equal to 30,000 or so T cell genomes, was loaded into each replicate PCR. The purified libraries were quantified using a Qubit 3.0 fluorometer, sized with a Bioanalyzer 2100, and then quantified again using the KAPA Library Quantification kit. A separate single-read 150-cycle Illumina NextSeq 550 flow cell was used to sequence each immunoSEQ 96-well plate. In the original analysis: Because the immunoSEQ output held only junctional sequences and lacked quality scores, the filtering could not match the filtering applied to full-length reads. Sequences were annotated with PyIR, a Python wrapper for IgBLAST v1.9, using IMGT germline references to assign V/J genes and CDR3. Reads with weak V/J assignments (E-value above 1e-6), missing CDR3, stop codons, out-of-frame junctions, or ambiguous translated residues were removed. V3J clonotypes were defined as sequences sharing an identical inferred V gene, J gene, and CDR3 amino acid sequence. To compute the percentage overlap between repertoires, the number of shared unique clonotypes was divided by the size of the smaller repertoire. Repertoire richness was assessed with RTK rarefaction, the Chao1 estimator, and Recon v2.1 estimates of unobserved clonotypes. Generation probabilities for all TCRbeta clonotypes obtained by the gDNA method from four donors were computed using OLGA. Held by TCRdb, this immuneACCESS table contains in-frame sequences only and omits some clones. Under half of the omission traces to an unresolved V gene where checked; the cause of the rest is unknown. For V, J and clone size, that table is used; D and trimming come from the DNA. Recorded for this sample are around 300,000 clones; roughly 91% of them occurred a single time. Together, the top ten hold around 16% of the sample.

Counted from cysteine to phenylalanine, this CDR3 has 15 amino acids. Only the CDR3 region is kept as DNA, spanning 45 bases read in frame from base 1. V is clipped by 4 bases and J by 4 bases, and the sequence between their germline boundaries is 17 bases long. CDR1 MNHEY and CDR2 SMNVEV were looked up in the germline V gene (reference sequence). The chain employs TRBV27 and TRBJ2-7; TRBD1 could be the D gene, as 6 bases match. This clonotype was sampled from a young man in good health. The sequenced material came from memory CD8+ T cells sorted from blood. The cell subset or site label here, explained by the study, means: CD45RO+ cells pooled with CCR7-negative TemRA cells. The nucleotide sequence is given as TGTGCCAGCAGTTCGGTGGGGGCGGGTTTGTACGAGCAGTACTTC. It translates as CASSSVGAGLYEQYF.